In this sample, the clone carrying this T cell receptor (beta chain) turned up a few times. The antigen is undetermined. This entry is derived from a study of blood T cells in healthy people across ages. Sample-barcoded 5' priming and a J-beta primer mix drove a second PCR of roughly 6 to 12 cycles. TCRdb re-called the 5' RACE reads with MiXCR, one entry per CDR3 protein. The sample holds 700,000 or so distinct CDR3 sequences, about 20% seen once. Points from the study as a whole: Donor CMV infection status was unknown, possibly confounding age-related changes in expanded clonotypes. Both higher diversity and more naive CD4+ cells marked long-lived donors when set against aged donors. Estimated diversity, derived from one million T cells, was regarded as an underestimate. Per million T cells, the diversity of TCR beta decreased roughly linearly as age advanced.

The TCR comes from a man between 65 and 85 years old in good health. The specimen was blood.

The CDR3 DNA sequence: TGTGCCAGCAGTCGAGGACTAGCGGGGGGTATGAGCTCCTACAATGAGCAGTTCTTC. Translating it yields CASSRGLAGGMSSYNEQFF. V is TRBV6-1 and J is TRBJ2-1; the match to TRBD2 covers 14 bases. The CDR3 consists of 19 residues. CDR1 and CDR2 from the germline V gene are MNHNS and SASEGT. Unmatched junction bases numbered 9, after V lost 5 bases and J lost 0 bases.